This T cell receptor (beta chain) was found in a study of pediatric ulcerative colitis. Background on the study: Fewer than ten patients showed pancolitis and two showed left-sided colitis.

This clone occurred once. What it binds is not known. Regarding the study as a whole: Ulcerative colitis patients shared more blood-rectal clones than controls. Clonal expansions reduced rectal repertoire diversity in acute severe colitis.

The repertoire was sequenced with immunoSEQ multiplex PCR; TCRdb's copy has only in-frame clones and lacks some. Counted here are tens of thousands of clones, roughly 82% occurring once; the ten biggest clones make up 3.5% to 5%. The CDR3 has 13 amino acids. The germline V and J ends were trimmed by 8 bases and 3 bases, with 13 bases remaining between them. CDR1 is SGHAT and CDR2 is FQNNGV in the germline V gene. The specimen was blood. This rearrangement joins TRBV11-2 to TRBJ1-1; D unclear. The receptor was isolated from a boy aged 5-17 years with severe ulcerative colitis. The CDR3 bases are TGTGCCAGCGCACCCCTCCAGGACACTGAAGCTTTCTTT. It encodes CASAPLQDTEAFF.